The 9 T cell receptor beta chains below all came from one sample that was sequenced in a study of shared clonotypes between healthy human individuals. TCRdb keeps only in-frame clones here, not all; method: immunoSEQ multiplex PCR. The profile shows roughly 2,300,000 clones, 85% to 95% of them singletons. The sequencing sample was made of naive CD4+ T cells from PBMCs. Subset in this sample: CD45RA+ positively selected. Every receptor here comes from a man between 18 and 29 years old in good health. Some clones in this sample may be carry-over from other donors' samples.

The gene calls are TRBV28 and TRBJ2-7; TRBD1 aligns across 8 bases. J gave up 6 bases and V 5 bases, and 12 bases lay outside the gene matches. Per the germline V gene, CDR1 is MDHEN and CDR2 is SYDVKM. The CDR3 totals 15 residues. For the CDR3, the DNA is TGTGCCAGCAGTCCTAGCAGGACAGGGCCCCTCGAGCAGTACTTC. Translation: CASSPSRTGPLEQYF.

The chain recombines TRBV5-1 with TRBJ1-5; D gene ambiguous. There are 14 residues in the CDR3. V lost 4 bases and J 6 bases, leaving 14 bases between the germline ends. Germline values: CDR1 SGHRS, CDR2 YFSETQ. The CDR3: CASSPRPEGQPQHF. In nucleotides, the CDR3 is TGCGCCAGCAGCCCCCGCCCCGAAGGTCAGCCCCAGCATTTT.

The chain is built from TRBV28 and TRBJ2-6; the D is unclear. The CDR3 is 15 residues long. CDR1 and CDR2 from the germline V gene are MDHEN and SYDVKM. The germline V and J ends were trimmed by 6 bases and 0 bases, with 9 bases remaining between them. The CDR3 DNA is TGTGCCAGCAGCGCGGTCAGCTCTGGGGCCAACGTCCTGACTTTC. Protein product: CASSAVSSGANVLTF. Looking up the rest from reference TRBV28 and TRBJ2-6 gives the full variable domain: DVKVTQSSRYLVKRTGEKVFLECVQDMDHENMFWYRQDPGLGLRLIYFSYDVKMKEKGDIPEGYSVSREKKERFSLILESASTNQTSMYLCASSAVSSGANVLTFGAGSRLTVL.

The chain has TRBV6-1 and TRBJ2-2; 15 nucleotides agree with TRBD2. The CDR3 runs 19 residues. Germline V CDR1 and CDR2: MNHNS, SASEGT. Trimming took 3 bases from V and 5 from J; bases not matched to a gene: 10. CDR3 sequence: CASSERTSGRARGTGELFF. The CDR3 coding sequence is TGTGCCAGCAGTGAGAGGACTAGCGGGAGGGCCAGAGGGACCGGGGAGCTGTTTTTT.

The CDR3 DNA reads TGTGCCAGCAGTTTTGGTGGACCTGAAGCTTTCTTT. As protein: CASSFGGPEAFF. The chain carries TRBV28 and TRBJ1-1; D call uncertain. The V gene lost 3 bases and the J gene lost 6 bases, with 8 bases spanning the gap. Germline V gene lookup returns CDR1 MDHEN and CDR2 SYDVKM. The CDR3 has 12 residues.

Turning to this clone: The sample carries other DNA sequences with the same CDR3. J is TRBJ2-1 and V is TRBV9; D unresolved. The CDR3 length is 15 residues. Germline V gives CDR1 SGDLS, CDR2 YYNGEE. V was cut by 3 bases and J by 0 bases, with 10 bases left in between. The CDR3, as DNA: TGTGCCAGCAGCGCCCAAGGAAGCTCCTACAATGAGCAGTTCTTC. It translates to CASSAQGSSYNEQFF.

The genes are TRBV30 and TRBJ2-7; D is perhaps TRBD2 (5 bases). V gave up 7 bases and J gave up 12 bases, with 28 bases separating them. Germline loops: CDR1 GTSNPN, CDR2 SVGIG (reference sequence). CDR3 size: 14 residues. The DNA of the CDR3 is TGTGCCTTATTTCCGAGGGCTGAAATGATGGGCCCGTACTTC. Its protein product is CALFPRAEMMGPYF. Together with reference TRBV30 and TRBJ2-7, the CDR3 gives the full variable domain: SQTIHQWPATLVQPVGSPLSLECTVEGTSNPNLYWYRQAAGRGLQLLFYSVGIGQISSEVPQNLSASRPQDRQFILSSKKLLLSDSGFYLCALFPRAEMMGPYFGPGTRLTVT.

This clone came up once. V and J are TRBV6-5 and TRBJ2-2; TRBD2 might be the D (5 bases). The CDR3 covers 11 residues. Germline-derived CDR1 and CDR2 are MNHEY and SVGAGI. The germline V and J ends were trimmed by 10 bases and 13 bases, with 16 bases remaining between them. The CDR3 loop reads CATRREMGLFF. In DNA, the CDR3 is TGTGCCACTCGAAGGGAGATGGGGCTGTTTTTT.

The rearrangement joins TRBV5-1 to TRBJ2-7; 11 bases match TRBD2. V dropped 3 bases and J dropped 5; count of bases not matched to a gene: 10. CDR1 and CDR2 from the germline V gene are SGHRS and YFSETQ. The CDR3 runs 16 residues. CDR3 bases: TGCGCCAGCAGCTCTCAAGCGACTAGCGGGAAGAACGAGCAGTACTTC. Residues: CASSSQATSGKNEQYF.